This T cell receptor beta chain was retrieved from a study of T cell repertoires in cytomegalovirus infection. This clonotype has just a few counts. MiXCR, run by TCRdb on the reads, gives a single entry per CDR3 protein. The table lists hundreds of thousands of distinct CDR3 sequences, 6.5% of them singletons. V lost 3 bases to trimming and J lost 6 bases, with 15 bases between them. There are 14 residues in the CDR3. Looked up from germline, CDR1 is MDHEN and CDR2 is SYDVKM. The source is a human donor in good health (CMV status not recorded). Some clones in this sample may be carry-over from other donors' samples. The sequencing input was PBMCs. The rearrangement joins TRBV28 to TRBJ2-7; a possible D gene is TRBD1 (5 bases). As DNA, the CDR3 is TGTGCCAGCAGTTTTACTTTGGATCAGGGCGAGCAGTACTTC. Amino acids: CASSFTLDQGEQYF.